This T cell receptor beta chain was retrieved from a study of shared clonotypes between healthy human individuals. Study observations and caveats: Estimated richness was generally greater in naive than memory subsets.

A note on this clone: Its specificity is not known.

CD45RO-negative cells were positively selected for CCR7, leaving out terminally differentiated effector memory CD45RA+ cells. Unmatched junction bases numbered 10, after V lost 1 base and J lost 14 bases. Germline loops: CDR1 LGHNA, CDR2 YSLEER. The CDR3 is made up of 13 amino acids. Original methodology: Filtering differed for immunoSEQ, which gave only junction sequences without quality scores. TCRdb keeps only in-frame clones here, not all; method: immunoSEQ multiplex PCR. D and trimming come from the DNA, and the V and J calls and clone size come from that table. The top ten hold over 1.5% of the sample, which has approximately 1.9 million clones, around 93% seen once.

The chain couples TRBV4-3 to TRBJ1-2; 7 bases map to TRBD1. The sequenced sample was naive CD8+ T cells from PBMCs. This receptor was obtained from a man aged 18 to 30 in good health. Some clones in this sample may be carry-over from other donors' samples. The CDR3 region has the DNA TGCGCCAGCAGCCAAGGTGTGACAGGGCCGAAGACCTTC. As protein: CASSQGVTGPKTF.